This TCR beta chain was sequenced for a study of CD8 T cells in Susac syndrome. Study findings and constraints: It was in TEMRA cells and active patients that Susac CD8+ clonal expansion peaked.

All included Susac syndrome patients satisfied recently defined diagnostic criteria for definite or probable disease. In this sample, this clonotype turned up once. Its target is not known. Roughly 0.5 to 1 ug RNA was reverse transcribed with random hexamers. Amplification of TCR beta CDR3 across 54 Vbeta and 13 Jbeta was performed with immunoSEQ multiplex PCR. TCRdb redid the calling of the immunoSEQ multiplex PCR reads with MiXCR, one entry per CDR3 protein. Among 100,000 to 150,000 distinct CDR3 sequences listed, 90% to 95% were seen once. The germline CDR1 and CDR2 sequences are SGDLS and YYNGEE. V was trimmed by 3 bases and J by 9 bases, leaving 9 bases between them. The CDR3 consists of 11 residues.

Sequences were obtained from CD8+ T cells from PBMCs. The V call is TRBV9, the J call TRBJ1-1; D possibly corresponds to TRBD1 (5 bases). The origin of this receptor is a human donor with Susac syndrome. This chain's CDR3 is CASSERGKAFF. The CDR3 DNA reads TGTGCCAGCAGCGAGCGGGGCAAAGCTTTCTTT.